The 19 T cell receptor beta chains presented below share a single source sample, sequenced in a study of T cell responses to AZD1222 COVID-19 vaccine. Sequenced by immunoSEQ multiplex PCR; TCRdb stores in-frame clones only, minus some. The sample contains roughly 110,000 clones, about 90% of which appear only once. The material sequenced was peripheral blood, taken 28 days after the second AZD1222 dose. The receptors come from an adult who received the AZD1222 COVID-19 vaccine.

The V and J genes are TRBV13 and TRBJ1-1; D might be TRBD1 (6 bases). Trimming removed 5 bases from V and 5 bases from J, with 12 bases in between. Germline values: CDR1 PRHDT, CDR2 FYEKMQ (reference sequence). CDR3 length equals 13 residues. CDR3 bases: TGTGCCAGCAGCCGGGACATAGGGACTGAAGCTTTCTTT. It is translated as CASSRDIGTEAFF.

V is TRBV5-1 and J is TRBJ1-5, with TRBD1 as a possible D gene (5 bases). Trimming took off 0 bases at V and 4 bases at J, with 8 bases between the two ends. The CDR3 is 14 amino acids. Looked up from germline, CDR1 is SGHRS and CDR2 is YFSETQ. This CDR3 is CASSLGSGNQPQHF. The CDR3 bases are TGCGCCAGCAGCTTGGGATCAGGGAATCAGCCCCAGCATTTT.

The CDR3 nucleotides read TGTGCCAGCAATCTCGGACAGGAAAAACTGTTTTTT. Its protein product is CASNLGQEKLFF. J is TRBJ1-4 and V is TRBV2; the D gene is possibly TRBD1 (6 bases). The CDR3 covers 12 residues. The ends were cut back, 7 bases at V and 8 bases at J, with 11 bases in the middle. Germline V gives CDR1 SNHLY, CDR2 FYNNEI. Full variable domain (missing parts from reference TRBV2 and TRBJ1-4): EPEVTQTPSHQVTQMGQEVILRCVPISNHLYFYWYRQILGQKVEFLVSFYNNEISEKSEIFDDQFSVERPDGSNFTLKIRSTKLEDSAMYFCASNLGQEKLFFGSGTQLSVL.

A few counts support this clone. This chain uses TRBV28 with TRBJ1-6; 8 bases line up with TRBD1. Germline V gene lookup returns CDR1 MDHEN and CDR2 SYDVKM. The CDR3 totals 16 residues. The V gene end was trimmed by 5 bases and the J gene end by 8 bases; junction bases not matched to a gene: 11. This CDR3 is CASSQIRTGFDSPLHF. CDR3 DNA: TGTGCCAGCAGTCAAATTCGGACAGGGTTTGATTCACCCCTCCACTTT.

This clone has a single count. The rearrangement links TRBV7-8 to TRBJ2-1; tentatively, D is TRBD2 (5 bases). Trimming removed 5 bases from V and 2 bases from J, with 16 bases in between. The CDR3 covers 16 residues. The V gene's germline CDR1 is SGHVS and CDR2 FQNEAQ. The CDR3 here is CASSPKRGPPYNEQFF. The CDR3 nucleotides read TGTGCCAGCAGCCCGAAGCGCGGGCCCCCCTACAATGAGCAGTTCTTC.

The rearrangement links TRBV12-2 to TRBJ2-6; the table gives TRBD2 as D, unverified against the DNA. TRBV12-2 is classified as a pseudogene. The CDR3 loop spans 17 amino acids. CDR3 DNA sequence: TGTGCAAGTCGCTTAAACCTCGAGCGGTCTGGGGCCAACGTCCTGACTTTC. Protein: CASRLNLERSGANVLTF.

V and J are TRBV28 and TRBJ2-3, with a tentative D call TRBD1 (6 bases). Looked up from germline, CDR1 is MDHEN and CDR2 is SYDVKM. This CDR3 has 17 residues. V lost 6 bases and J lost 0, with 19 bases in between. The CDR3 sequence is CASSPRTDLVSTDTQYF. The DNA of the CDR3 is TGTGCCAGCAGCCCCAGGACAGACCTGGTCAGCACAGATACGCAGTATTTT.

The chain couples TRBV11-2 to TRBJ1-1; maybe TRBD1 (6 bases). The CDR3 loop spans 15 amino acids. Trimming cost V 0 bases and J 9 bases, with 17 bases left between them. CDR1 and CDR2 (germline): SGHAT, FQNNGV. The CDR3 region is CASSLDLRTVFKAFF. In DNA form, the CDR3 reads TGTGCCAGCAGCTTAGATCTTAGGACAGTATTTAAAGCTTTCTTT.

This sequence joins TRBV5-4 and TRBJ2-5; the match to TRBD1 covers 7 bases. CDR3 length: 15 amino acids. V shed 4 bases and J 2 bases; nucleotides not matched to a gene: 8. Germline CDR1 is SGHNT and CDR2 is YYREEE (reference sequence). Here the CDR3 reads CASSPNRGIQETQYF. For the CDR3, the DNA is TGTGCCAGCAGCCCCAACAGGGGAATTCAAGAGACCCAGTACTTC.

This clone was observed a single time. The gene calls are TRBV7-9 and TRBJ1-4; D remains unclear. From germline, CDR1 is SEHNR and CDR2 FQNEAQ (reference sequence). The CDR3 length is 17 residues. V lost 4 bases and J lost 0, with 15 bases in between. The CDR3 protein is CASSSRSVGATNEKLFF. The CDR3 DNA reads TGTGCCAGCAGCTCGCGGTCAGTTGGGGCAACTAATGAAAAACTGTTTTTT.

The chain couples TRBV19 to TRBJ1-1; no firm D call. V lost 3 bases to trimming and J lost 0 bases, with 5 bases between them. The V gene's germline CDR1 is LNHDA and CDR2 SQIVND (reference sequence). CDR3 size: 13 residues. The CDR3 sequence is CASSIRLNTEAFF. The CDR3 DNA is TGTGCCAGTAGTATTAGGCTGAACACTGAAGCTTTCTTT.

This sequence joins TRBV6-5 and TRBJ1-5; TRBD1 matches at 11 bases. CDR1 and CDR2 (germline): MNHEY, SVGAGI. Losses at the gene ends were 6 bases for V and 6 bases for J; bases not matched to a gene: 1. The CDR3 extends over 13 amino acids. CDR3 region: CASSGTGGQPQHF. Here the CDR3 DNA reads TGTGCCAGCAGCGGGACAGGGGGTCAGCCCCAGCATTTT.

The V gene is TRBV27, the J gene TRBJ2-7; 8 bases match TRBD1. Losses at the gene ends were 5 bases for V and 5 bases for J; bases not matched to a gene: 5. CDR3 length: 13 amino acids. Looked up from germline, CDR1 is MNHEY and CDR2 is SMNVEV (reference sequence). The CDR3 DNA follows: TGTGCCAGCAGTCTGGGACAGGCCAACGAGCAGTACTTC. This codes for CASSLGQANEQYF.

The chain employs TRBV5-1 and TRBJ2-3; 8 bases map to TRBD2. The CDR3 is 15 residues long. V shed 0 bases and J 1 base; nucleotides not matched to a gene: 1. CDR1 is SGHRS, CDR2 YFSETQ, per germline. The CDR3 sequence: CASSLAAGGTDTQYF. CDR3 DNA: TGCGCCAGCAGCTTGGCAGCGGGGGGCACAGATACGCAGTATTTT.

The chain has TRBV28 and TRBJ2-7; D might be TRBD1 (6 bases). V lost 2 bases to trimming and J lost 0 bases, with 8 bases between them. The CDR3 extends over 14 amino acids. The germline gives CDR1 MDHEN, CDR2 SYDVKM. The CDR3 here is CASSLGQSSYEQYF. DNA for the CDR3: TGTGCCAGCAGTTTAGGACAGAGCTCCTACGAGCAGTACTTC. Full variable domain (missing parts from reference TRBV28 and TRBJ2-7): DVKVTQSSRYLVKRTGEKVFLECVQDMDHENMFWYRQDPGLGLRLIYFSYDVKMKEKGDIPEGYSVSREKKERFSLILESASTNQTSMYLCASSLGQSSYEQYFGPGTRLTVT.

The rearrangement uses TRBV5-6 and TRBJ2-7; D may be TRBD1 (5 bases). CDR1 and CDR2 from the germline V gene are SGHDT and YYEEEE. CDR3 length: 12 amino acids. V was cut by 0 bases and J by 7 bases, with 8 bases left in between. For the CDR3, the DNA is TGTGCCAGCAGCTTGGTGACAGAGGAGCAGTACTTC. Translating it yields CASSLVTEEQYF.

V and J are TRBV18 and TRBJ1-6, with TRBD1 matching over 8 bases. V was pared by 4 bases and J by 3 bases, with 8 bases of the junction left unmatched. Germline CDR1 and CDR2: KGHSH and LQKENI. This CDR3 comprises 17 residues. CDR3 bases: TGTGCCAGCTCACAACAAGACAGGGGATTCTATAATTCACCCCTCCACTTT. Translating gives CASSQQDRGFYNSPLHF.

This clone appeared once. The chain recombines TRBV6-5 with TRBJ1-2; unclear D gene. Germline lookup yields CDR1 MNHEY and CDR2 SVGAGI. The CDR3 runs to 16 residues. Trimming took off 0 bases at V and 0 bases at J, with 11 bases between the two ends. Here the CDR3 reads CASSYSLDGANYGYTF. CDR3 nucleotides: TGTGCCAGCAGTTACTCCTTGGACGGAGCTAACTATGGCTACACCTTC.

V usage is TRBV3-1 (or the pseudogene TRBV3-2) and J usage is TRBJ2-1; 10 nucleotides align to TRBD2. CDR3 length: 16 residues. Trimming removed 0 bases from V and 9 bases from J; junction bases left unmatched: 8. The germline gives CDR1 LGHDT, CDR2 YNNKEL (reference sequence). CDR3 sequence (DNA): TGTGCCAGCAGCCAAGATTTGGCTAGCGGGGGAGTTGAGCAGTTCTTC. Translating gives CASSQDLASGGVEQFF.